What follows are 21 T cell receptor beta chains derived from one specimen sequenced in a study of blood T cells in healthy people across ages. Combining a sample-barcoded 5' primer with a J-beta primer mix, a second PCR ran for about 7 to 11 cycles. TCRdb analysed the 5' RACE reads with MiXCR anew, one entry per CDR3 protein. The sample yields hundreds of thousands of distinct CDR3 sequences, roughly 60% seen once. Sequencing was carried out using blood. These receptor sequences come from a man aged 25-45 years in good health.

The DNA of the CDR3 is TGCGCCAGCAGCTTGGAGCTACTAGCGGGGGGGAATGAGCAGTTCTTC. This translates into CASSLELLAGGNEQFF. The J gene is TRBJ2-1, the V gene TRBV5-1, with 13 bases fitting TRBD2. The CDR3 is 16 amino acids. Germline values: CDR1 SGHRS, CDR2 YFSETQ. The V gene end was trimmed by 0 bases and the J gene end by 7 bases; junction bases not matched to a gene: 4.

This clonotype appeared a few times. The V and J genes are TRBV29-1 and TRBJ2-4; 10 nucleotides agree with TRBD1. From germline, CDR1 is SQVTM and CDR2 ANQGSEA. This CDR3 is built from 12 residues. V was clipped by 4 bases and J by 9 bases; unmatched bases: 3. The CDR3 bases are TGCAGCGTTGGACAGGGGGCTCGCATTCAGTACTTC. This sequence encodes CSVGQGARIQYF.

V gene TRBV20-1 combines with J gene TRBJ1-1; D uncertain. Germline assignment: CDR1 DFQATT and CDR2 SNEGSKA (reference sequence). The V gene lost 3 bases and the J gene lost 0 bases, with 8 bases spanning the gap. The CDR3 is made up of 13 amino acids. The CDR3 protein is CSASSLMNTEAFF. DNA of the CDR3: TGCAGTGCTAGCAGCCTTATGAACACTGAAGCTTTCTTT.

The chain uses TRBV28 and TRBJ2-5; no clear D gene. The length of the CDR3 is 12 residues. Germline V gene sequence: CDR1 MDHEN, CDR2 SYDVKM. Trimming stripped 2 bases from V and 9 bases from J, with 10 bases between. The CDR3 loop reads CASSLALEAQYF. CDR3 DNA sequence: TGTGCCAGCAGTTTAGCCCTGGAAGCCCAGTACTTC.

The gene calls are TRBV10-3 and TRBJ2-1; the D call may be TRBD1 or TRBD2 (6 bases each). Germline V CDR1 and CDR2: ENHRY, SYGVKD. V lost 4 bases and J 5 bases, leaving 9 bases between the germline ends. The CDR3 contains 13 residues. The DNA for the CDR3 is TGTGCCATCAGTGGGGGGGCGCACAATGAGCAGTTCTTC. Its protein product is CAISGGAHNEQFF.

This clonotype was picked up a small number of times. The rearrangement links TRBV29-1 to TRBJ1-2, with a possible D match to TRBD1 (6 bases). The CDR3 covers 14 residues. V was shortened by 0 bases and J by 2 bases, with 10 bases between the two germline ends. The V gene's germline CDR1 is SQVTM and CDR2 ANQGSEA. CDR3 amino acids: CSVEDRGQNYGYTF. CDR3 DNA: TGCAGCGTTGAAGATCGGGGACAAAACTATGGCTACACCTTC.

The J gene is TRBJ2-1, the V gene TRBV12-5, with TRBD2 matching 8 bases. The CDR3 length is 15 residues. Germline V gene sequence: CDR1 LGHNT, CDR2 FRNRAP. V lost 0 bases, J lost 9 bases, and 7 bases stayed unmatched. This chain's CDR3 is CASGLVHLSGGEQFF. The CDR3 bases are TGTGCTAGTGGTTTGGTACATCTGAGCGGGGGTGAGCAGTTCTTC.

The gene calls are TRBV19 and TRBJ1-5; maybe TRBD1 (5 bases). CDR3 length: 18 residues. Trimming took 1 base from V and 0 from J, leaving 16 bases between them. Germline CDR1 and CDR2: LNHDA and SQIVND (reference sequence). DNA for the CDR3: TGTGCCAGTAGTATAGTAGGCAGGGACGAATATAGCAATCAGCCCCAGCATTTT. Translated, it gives CASSIVGRDEYSNQPQHF.

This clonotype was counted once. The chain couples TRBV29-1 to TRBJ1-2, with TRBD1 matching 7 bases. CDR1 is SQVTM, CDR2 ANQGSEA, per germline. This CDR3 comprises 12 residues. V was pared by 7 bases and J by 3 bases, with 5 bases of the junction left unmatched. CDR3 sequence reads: CSAGDRDYGYTF. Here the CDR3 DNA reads TGCAGCGCTGGTGACAGGGACTATGGCTACACCTTC.

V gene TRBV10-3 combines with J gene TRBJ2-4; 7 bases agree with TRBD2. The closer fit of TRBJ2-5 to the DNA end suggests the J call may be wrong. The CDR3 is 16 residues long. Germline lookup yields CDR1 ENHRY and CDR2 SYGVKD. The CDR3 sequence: CAISNFAGELGETQYF. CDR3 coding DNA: TGTGCCATCAGCAATTTCGCGGGGGAGTTAGGAGAGACCCAGTACTTC.

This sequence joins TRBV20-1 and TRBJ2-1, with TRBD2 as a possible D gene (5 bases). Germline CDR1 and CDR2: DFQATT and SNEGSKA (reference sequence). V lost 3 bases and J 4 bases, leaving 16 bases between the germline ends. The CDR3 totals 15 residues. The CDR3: CSASGVGFGYNEQFF. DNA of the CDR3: TGCAGTGCTAGCGGGGTGGGATTCGGTTACAATGAGCAGTTCTTC.

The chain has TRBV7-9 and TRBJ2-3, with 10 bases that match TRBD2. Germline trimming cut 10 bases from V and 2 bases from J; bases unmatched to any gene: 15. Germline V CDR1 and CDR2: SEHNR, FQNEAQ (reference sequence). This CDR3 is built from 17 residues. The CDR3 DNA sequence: TGTGCCATCCCAACCCTAACTAGCGGGGTAGACACAGATACGCAGTATTTT. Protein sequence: CAIPTLTSGVDTDTQYF.

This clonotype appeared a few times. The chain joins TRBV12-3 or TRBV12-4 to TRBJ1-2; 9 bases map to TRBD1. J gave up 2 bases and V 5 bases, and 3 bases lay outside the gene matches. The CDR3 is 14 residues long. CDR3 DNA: TGTGCCAGCAGTGGGACAGGGTCGAACTATGGCTACACCTTC. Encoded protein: CASSGTGSNYGYTF.

CDR3 bases: TGTGCCAGCAGCGAACTAGCGGGGGGTTACGAGCAGTACTTC. This gives the protein CASSELAGGYEQYF. This chain joins TRBV7-6 and TRBJ2-5, with 12 bases fitting TRBD2. The DNA end is more similar to TRBJ2-7, so the J call may be wrong. The germline CDR1 and CDR2 sequences are SGHVS and FNYEAQ. CDR3 length: 14 residues.

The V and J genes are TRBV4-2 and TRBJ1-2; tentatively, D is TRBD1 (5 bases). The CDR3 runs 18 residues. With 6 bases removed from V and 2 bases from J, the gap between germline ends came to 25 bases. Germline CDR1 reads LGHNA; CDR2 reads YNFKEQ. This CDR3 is CASSRLQGIEVGNYGYTF. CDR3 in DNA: TGTGCCAGCAGTCGCCTCCAGGGTATAGAGGTGGGGAACTATGGCTACACCTTC.

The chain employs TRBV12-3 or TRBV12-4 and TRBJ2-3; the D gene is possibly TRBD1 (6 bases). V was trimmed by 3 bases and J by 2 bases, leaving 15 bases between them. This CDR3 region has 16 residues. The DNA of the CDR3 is TGTGCCAGCAGTTTTGTAGGGACATACTACACAGATACGCAGTATTTT. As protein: CASSFVGTYYTDTQYF.

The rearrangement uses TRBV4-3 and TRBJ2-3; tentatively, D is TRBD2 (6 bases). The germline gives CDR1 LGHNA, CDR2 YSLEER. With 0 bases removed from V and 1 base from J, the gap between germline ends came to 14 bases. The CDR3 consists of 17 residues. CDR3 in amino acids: CASSQDLGGGRTDTQYF. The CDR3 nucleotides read TGCGCCAGCAGCCAAGATTTGGGGGGAGGACGCACAGATACGCAGTATTTT.

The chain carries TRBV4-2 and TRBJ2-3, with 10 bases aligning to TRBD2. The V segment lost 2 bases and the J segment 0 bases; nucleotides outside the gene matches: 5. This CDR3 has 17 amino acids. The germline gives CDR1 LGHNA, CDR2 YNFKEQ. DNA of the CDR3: TGTGCCAGCAGCCAACGAACTAGCGGGACTAGCACAGATACGCAGTATTTT. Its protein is CASSQRTSGTSTDTQYF.

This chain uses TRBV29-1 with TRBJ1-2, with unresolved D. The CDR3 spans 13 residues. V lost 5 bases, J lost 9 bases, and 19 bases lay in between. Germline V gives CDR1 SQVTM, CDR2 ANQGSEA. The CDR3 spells CSVFREERRSYTF. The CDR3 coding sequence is TGCAGCGTTTTTCGCGAAGAGAGGAGGAGCTACACCTTC.

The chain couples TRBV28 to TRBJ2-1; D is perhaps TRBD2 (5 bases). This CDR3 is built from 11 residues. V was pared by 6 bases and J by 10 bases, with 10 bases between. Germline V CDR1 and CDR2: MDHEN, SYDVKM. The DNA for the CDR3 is TGTGCCAGCAGCCTCACTAGGGAGCAGTTCTTC. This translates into CASSLTREQFF.

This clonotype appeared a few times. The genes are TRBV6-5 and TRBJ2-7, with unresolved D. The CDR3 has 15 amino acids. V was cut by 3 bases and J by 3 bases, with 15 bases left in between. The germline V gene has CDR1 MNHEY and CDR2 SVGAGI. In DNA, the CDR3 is TGTGCCAGCAGTTATTCGTGGCAGGTCCACTACGAGCAGTACTTC. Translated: CASSYSWQVHYEQYF.